This T cell receptor beta chain was found in a study of early stage breast cancer tumors. Germline CDR1 reads SGHNT; CDR2 reads YYREEE (reference sequence). Trimming removed 0 bases at V and 4 bases at J, with 11 bases between. This CDR3 is built from 15 residues. Assay: immunoSEQ multiplex PCR; the TCRdb copy retains only in-frame clones and omits some. The sample has under 75,000 clones; roughly 80% are singletons. The J gene is TRBJ2-1, the V gene TRBV5-4, with D tentatively TRBD1 or TRBD2 (5 bases each). Material for sequencing was blood. The receptor was isolated from a person in their thirties with breast cancer. The CDR3 reads CASSLERWGYNEQFF. The CDR3 DNA is TGTGCCAGCAGCTTGGAACGCTGGGGGTACAATGAGCAGTTCTTC.